This TCR beta chain was recovered during a study of neurological immune-mediated disorders (dated by TCRdb to between 2018 and 2021). Regarding the study in general: Peripheral blood TCR-beta repertoires from HTLV-I-associated myelopathy (HAM/TSP) patients, multiple sclerosis patients and healthy controls were compared by UMI-based sequencing. Alongside PBMC samples, the set of more than 85 TCR-beta libraries contained longitudinal samples, technical triplicates, and paired CD4+ and CD8+ T-cell subsets that had been sorted. To precisely calculate how much the frequency of each individual clone varied, libraries were sequenced in technical triplicate. Of the 60 to 70 subjects in the cohort, about 14 were HAM/TSP patients, roughly 35 were multiple sclerosis patients, and some 20 were healthy controls. What the study reported, not specific to this receptor: TCR clonal expansion was highest in HAM/TSP patients and lowest in MS patients, with MS patients falling below even healthy controls. No identical CDR3 amino acid sequences were shared among expanded clones across subjects, suggesting private TCR-beta repertoires in all groups.

This clonotype came up many times. This receptor's antigen is unknown. Base qualities are not provided; no much larger clone lies one nucleotide away. To synthesize cDNA, template-switch 5'RACE was performed with a primer carrying a 10-nucleotide random unique molecular identifier so that each TCR transcript was tagged. Every sequencing run covered 15-18 subjects and yielded more than 200 million TCR-beta sequences. The RNeasy kit was used to extract total RNA. The KAPA Real-time Library Amplification kit was used to amplify TCR-beta VDJ regions with primers for the TCR constant region and the 5'RACE anchor. Sample indexes and Illumina adaptors were added in a first PCR, after which library yield was increased in a second PCR. The roughly 650 bp TCR product was size-selected on a 2% E-gel SizeSelection system after Ampure bead purification. Before pooling, library quality was checked on a Bioanalyzer, concentration was measured with Qubit, and libraries were quantified with the Kapa Library Quantification kit. Paired-end 2 x 150 bp sequencing of the libraries was performed on an Illumina HiSeq 2500. To increase sequence diversity, about 25-31% phiX was spiked into each library pool. The authors' pipeline ran thus. Quality-filtered reads were processed with the UMI-based MiGEC pipeline, and over 90% of raw TCR sequences were removed by the MiGEC pipeline during error correction. IMGT germline references were used for alignment of VDJ genes, and clonotypes were defined by a unique CDR3 amino acid sequence together with V-J genes. Clonal expansion, Shannon diversity and CDR3 relatedness were evaluated with VDJtools (CalcPairwiseDistances, ClusterSamples), while phylogenetic trees were built in CLCbio workbench. Expanded clones were defined as having at least 8 unique UMIs, based on coefficient-of-variation modelling across technical triplicates. TCRdb's own reprocessing of the public reads used fastp at Q25 and MiXCR and kept productive beta chains. A single entry per CDR3 protein holds the most common genes and DNA from its merged rows. TCRdb, not the original authors, processed these V and J calls. This sample has under 65,000 distinct CDR3 sequences in its table, and 24% of those were observed once. Of the sample, 4.6% falls within the top ten clones.

The time point label here, explained by the study, means: technical triplicate 2. For the unsorted PBMC libraries, 2 million PBMCs were stored in RNAlater at -80 degrees C until RNA extraction and were used to generate the libraries. PBMCs were separated from peripheral blood using Ficoll-Hypaque density gradient centrifugation and then cryopreserved in liquid nitrogen. The sequence came from a man aged 60-69 years with HTLV-1-associated myelopathy (HAM/TSP). Sequenced material: PBMCs.

In nucleotides, the sequence is TGTGCCAGCAGTTTTTCCCCTGGGGAGACCCAGTACTTC. Its coded protein is CASSFSPGETQYF. The V and J segments used are TRBV28 and TRBJ2-5, with no reliable assignment of the D segment. In the germline V gene, CDR1 corresponds to MDHEN and CDR2 to SYDVKM. From its cysteine to its phenylalanine, the CDR3 spans 13 amino acids. Only the CDR3 part of the read is kept: 39 bases, read in frame from the first base. The junction carries 10 bases between V and J, which are trimmed by 3 bases and 5 bases respectively.